The present T cell receptor (beta chain) was sequenced within a study of spatial heterogeneity in lung cancer. Across the study: The donors comprised some 78 untreated early-stage non-small cell lung cancer patients. There were, on average, more than 9.5 raw-read appearances for each unique TCR and UMI combination.

Time point denoted: blood at routine non-recurrence follow-up after resection. Researchers sequenced whole RNA taken from tumor, nontumor lung or frozen PBMC without sorting. Germline CDR1 and CDR2: SQVTM and ANQGSEA. The CDR3 contains 15 residues. V shed 6 bases and J shed 4 bases, with 21 bases lying between them. Each CDR3 protein gets one entry after TCRdb re-called the 5' RACE reads with MiXCR. Of about 94,000 distinct CDR3 sequences detected, roughly a fifth appear once; the ten largest clones hold 21%. This rearrangement joins TRBV29-1 to TRBJ1-1, with D perhaps TRBD1 (5 bases). This clonotype was obtained from a male donor with early-stage non-small cell lung cancer. Sequenced here: PBMCs, sampled at follow-up. The CDR3 sequence: CSVLGTSSWSTEAFF. For the CDR3, the DNA is TGCAGCGTCCTCGGGACCTCGAGTTGGTCCACTGAAGCTTTCTTT.